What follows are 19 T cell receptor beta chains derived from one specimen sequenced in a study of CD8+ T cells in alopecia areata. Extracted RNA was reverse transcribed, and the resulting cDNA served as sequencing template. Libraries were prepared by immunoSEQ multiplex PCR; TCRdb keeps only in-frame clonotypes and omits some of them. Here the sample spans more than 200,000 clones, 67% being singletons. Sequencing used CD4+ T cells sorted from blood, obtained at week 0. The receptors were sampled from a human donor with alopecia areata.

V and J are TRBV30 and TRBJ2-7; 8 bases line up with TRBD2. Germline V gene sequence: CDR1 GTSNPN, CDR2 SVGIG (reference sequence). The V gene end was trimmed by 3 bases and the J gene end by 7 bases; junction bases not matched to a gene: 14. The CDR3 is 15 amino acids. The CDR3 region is CAWSVLGTSPWEQYF. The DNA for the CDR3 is TGTGCCTGGAGCGTTCTGGGGACTAGTCCCTGGGAGCAGTACTTC. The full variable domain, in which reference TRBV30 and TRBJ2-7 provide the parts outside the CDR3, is SQTIHQWPATLVQPVGSPLSLECTVEGTSNPNLYWYRQAAGRGLQLLFYSVGIGQISSEVPQNLSASRPQDRQFILSSKKLLLSDSGFYLCAWSVLGTSPWEQYFGPGTRLTVT.

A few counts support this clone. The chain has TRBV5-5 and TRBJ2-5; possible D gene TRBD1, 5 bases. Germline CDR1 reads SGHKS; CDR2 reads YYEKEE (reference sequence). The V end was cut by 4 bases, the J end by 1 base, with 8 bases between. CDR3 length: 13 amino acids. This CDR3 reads CASSTDSQETQYF. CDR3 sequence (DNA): TGTGCCAGCAGCACCGACAGCCAAGAGACCCAGTACTTC.

Here the CDR3 DNA reads TGTGCCAGCAGCCCACGGACAGGGGGCGATGAAAAACTGTTTTTT. Protein sequence: CASSPRTGGDEKLFF. The rearrangement uses TRBV7-2 and TRBJ1-4, with 11 bases aligning to TRBD1. Germline assignment: CDR1 SGHTA and CDR2 FQGNSA. V lost 5 bases, J lost 6 bases, and 5 bases stayed unmatched. This CDR3 is 15 amino acids long. The whole variable domain, filled in from reference TRBV7-2 and TRBJ1-4, reads GAGVSQSPSNKVTEKGKDVELRCDPISGHTALYWYRQSLGQGLEFLIYFQGNSAPDKSGLPSDRFSAERTGGSVSTLTIQRTQQEDSAVYLCASSPRTGGDEKLFFGSGTQLSVL.

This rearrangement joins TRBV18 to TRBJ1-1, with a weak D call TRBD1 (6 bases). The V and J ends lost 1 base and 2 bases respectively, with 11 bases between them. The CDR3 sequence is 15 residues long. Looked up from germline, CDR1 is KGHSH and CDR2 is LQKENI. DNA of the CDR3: TGTGCCAGCTCACCACTCGGGGGCCCTAACACTGAAGCTTTCTTT. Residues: CASSPLGGPNTEAFF.

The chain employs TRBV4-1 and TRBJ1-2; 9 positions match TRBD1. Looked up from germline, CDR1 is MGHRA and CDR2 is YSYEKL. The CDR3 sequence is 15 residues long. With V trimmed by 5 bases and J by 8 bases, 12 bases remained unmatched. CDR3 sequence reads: CASSSGQGKSEGYTF. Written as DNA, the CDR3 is TGCGCCAGCAGCAGCGGACAGGGGAAGAGTGAGGGCTACACCTTC.

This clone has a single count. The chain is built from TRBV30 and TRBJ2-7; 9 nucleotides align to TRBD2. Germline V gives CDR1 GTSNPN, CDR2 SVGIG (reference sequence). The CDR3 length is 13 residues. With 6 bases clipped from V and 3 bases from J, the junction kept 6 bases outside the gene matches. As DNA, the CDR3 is TGTGCCTGTTCGCAGACTAGCGGCTACGAGCAGTACTTC. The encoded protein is CACSQTSGYEQYF.

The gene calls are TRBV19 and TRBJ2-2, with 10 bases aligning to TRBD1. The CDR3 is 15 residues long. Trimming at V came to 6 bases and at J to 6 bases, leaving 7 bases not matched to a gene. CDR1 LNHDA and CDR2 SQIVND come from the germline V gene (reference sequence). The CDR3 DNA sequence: TGTGCCAGTAGCTCCCGGGACAGGGGATCCGGGGAGCTGTTTTTT. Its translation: CASSSRDRGSGELFF.

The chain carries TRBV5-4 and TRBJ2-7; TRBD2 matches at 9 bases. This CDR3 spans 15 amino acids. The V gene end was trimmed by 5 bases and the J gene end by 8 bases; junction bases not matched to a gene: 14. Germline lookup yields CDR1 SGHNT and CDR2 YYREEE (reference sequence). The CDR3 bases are TGTGCCAGCAGTTCACCGGGACTAGCTCCTACGAAGCAGTACTTC. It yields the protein CASSSPGLAPTKQYF.

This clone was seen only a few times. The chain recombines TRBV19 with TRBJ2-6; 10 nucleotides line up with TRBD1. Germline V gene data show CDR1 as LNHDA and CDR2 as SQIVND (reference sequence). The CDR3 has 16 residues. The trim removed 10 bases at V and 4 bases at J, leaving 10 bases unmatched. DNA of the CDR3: TGTGCCACCTTCCCCGGGACAGGGGTCGGGGCCAACGTCCTGACTTTC. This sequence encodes CATFPGTGVGANVLTF. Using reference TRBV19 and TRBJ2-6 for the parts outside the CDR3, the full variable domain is DGGITQSPKYLFRKEGQNVTLSCEQNLNHDAMYWYRQDPGQGLRLIYYSQIVNDFQKGDIAEGYSVSREKKESFPLTVTSAQKNPTAFYLCATFPGTGVGANVLTFGAGSRLTVL.

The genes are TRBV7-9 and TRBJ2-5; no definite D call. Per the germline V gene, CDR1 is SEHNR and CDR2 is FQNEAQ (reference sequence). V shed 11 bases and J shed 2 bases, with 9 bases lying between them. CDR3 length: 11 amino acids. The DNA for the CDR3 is TGTGCCGTCCTAGGGCAAGAGACCCAGTACTTC. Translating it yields CAVLGQETQYF.

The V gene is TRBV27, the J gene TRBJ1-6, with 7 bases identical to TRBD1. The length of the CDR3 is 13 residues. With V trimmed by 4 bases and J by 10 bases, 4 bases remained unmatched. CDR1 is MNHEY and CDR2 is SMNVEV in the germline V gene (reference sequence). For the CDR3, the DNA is TGTGCCAGCAGTTGGACAGGTGAATCACCCCTCCACTTT. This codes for CASSWTGESPLHF.

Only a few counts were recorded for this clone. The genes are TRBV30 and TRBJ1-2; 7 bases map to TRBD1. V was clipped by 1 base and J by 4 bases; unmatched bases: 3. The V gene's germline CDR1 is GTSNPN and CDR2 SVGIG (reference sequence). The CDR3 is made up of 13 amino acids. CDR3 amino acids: CAWSARTGYGYTF. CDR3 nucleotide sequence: TGTGCCTGGAGTGCTCGGACAGGCTATGGCTACACCTTC. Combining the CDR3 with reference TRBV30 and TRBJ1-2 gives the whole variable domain SQTIHQWPATLVQPVGSPLSLECTVEGTSNPNLYWYRQAAGRGLQLLFYSVGIGQISSEVPQNLSASRPQDRQFILSSKKLLLSDSGFYLCAWSARTGYGYTFGSGTRLTVV.

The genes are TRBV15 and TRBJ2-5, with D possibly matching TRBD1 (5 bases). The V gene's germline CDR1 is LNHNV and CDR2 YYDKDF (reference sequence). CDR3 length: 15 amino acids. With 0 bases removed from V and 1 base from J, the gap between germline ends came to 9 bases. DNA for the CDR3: TGTGCCACCAGCAGAGACCCGACAGTCCAAGAGACCCAGTACTTC. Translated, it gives CATSRDPTVQETQYF.

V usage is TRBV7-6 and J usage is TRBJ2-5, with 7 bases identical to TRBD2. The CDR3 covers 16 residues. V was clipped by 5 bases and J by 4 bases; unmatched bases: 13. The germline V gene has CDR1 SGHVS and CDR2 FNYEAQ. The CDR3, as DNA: TGTGCCAGCAGCCGCACCGGCGGGGGTCTTGCAGAGACCCAGTACTTC. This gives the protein CASSRTGGGLAETQYF.

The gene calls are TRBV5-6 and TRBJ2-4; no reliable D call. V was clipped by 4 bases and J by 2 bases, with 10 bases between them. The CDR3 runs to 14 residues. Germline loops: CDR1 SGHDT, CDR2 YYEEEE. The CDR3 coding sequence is TGTGCCAGCAGCCCGGGCCATTCCAAAAACATTCAGTACTTC. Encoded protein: CASSPGHSKNIQYF.

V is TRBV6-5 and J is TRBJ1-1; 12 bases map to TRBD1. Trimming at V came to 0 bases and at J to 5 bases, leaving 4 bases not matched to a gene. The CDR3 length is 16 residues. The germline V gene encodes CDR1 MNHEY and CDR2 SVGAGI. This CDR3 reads CASSYSRDRGLTEAFF. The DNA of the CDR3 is TGTGCCAGCAGTTACTCCCGGGACAGGGGGCTTACTGAAGCTTTCTTT.

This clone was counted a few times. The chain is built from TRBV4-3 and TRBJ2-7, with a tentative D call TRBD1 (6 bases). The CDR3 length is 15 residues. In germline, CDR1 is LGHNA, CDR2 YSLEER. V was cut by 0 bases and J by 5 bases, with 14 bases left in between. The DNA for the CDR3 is TGCGCCAGCAGCCAAGAGTTGGCAGGGGCCCACGAGCAGTACTTC. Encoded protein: CASSQELAGAHEQYF.

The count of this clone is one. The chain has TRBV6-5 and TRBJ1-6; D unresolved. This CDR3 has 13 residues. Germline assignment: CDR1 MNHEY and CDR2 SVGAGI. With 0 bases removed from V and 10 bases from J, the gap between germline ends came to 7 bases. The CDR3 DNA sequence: TGTGCCAGCAGTTACTCCCTCGGGTCACCCCTCCACTTT. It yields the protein CASSYSLGSPLHF.

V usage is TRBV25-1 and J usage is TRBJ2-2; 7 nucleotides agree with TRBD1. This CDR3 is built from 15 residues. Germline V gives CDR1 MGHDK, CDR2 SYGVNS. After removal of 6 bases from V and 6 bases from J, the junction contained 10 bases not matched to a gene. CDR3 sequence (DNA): TGTGCCAGCAGCCCACCGGGACAGTTTTCCGGGGAGCTGTTTTTT. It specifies CASSPPGQFSGELFF.